This TCR beta chain was recovered during a study of cytomegalovirus exposure and HLA in healthy donors. PCR amplification relied on 60 Vbeta primers (plus 13 Jbeta primers). Generated by immunoSEQ multiplex PCR, the TCRdb table keeps only in-frame clones and is missing some. Seen here are 110,000 or so clones, roughly 80% observed once, and the top ten hold approximately 1.5%. Germline V CDR1 and CDR2: LNHDA, SQIVND (reference sequence). J lost 0 bases, V lost 5 bases, and 7 bases had no gene match. This CDR3 has 16 residues. The sequencing sample was made of PBMCs. This clonotype originated in a woman younger than 30 in good health and CMV-seronegative. The rearrangement joins TRBV19 to TRBJ1-1; 9 bases line up with TRBD1. The CDR3 loop is CASSDRQGGMNTEAFF. The CDR3 coding sequence is TGTGCCAGTAGTGACCGACAGGGGGGCATGAACACTGAAGCTTTCTTT.